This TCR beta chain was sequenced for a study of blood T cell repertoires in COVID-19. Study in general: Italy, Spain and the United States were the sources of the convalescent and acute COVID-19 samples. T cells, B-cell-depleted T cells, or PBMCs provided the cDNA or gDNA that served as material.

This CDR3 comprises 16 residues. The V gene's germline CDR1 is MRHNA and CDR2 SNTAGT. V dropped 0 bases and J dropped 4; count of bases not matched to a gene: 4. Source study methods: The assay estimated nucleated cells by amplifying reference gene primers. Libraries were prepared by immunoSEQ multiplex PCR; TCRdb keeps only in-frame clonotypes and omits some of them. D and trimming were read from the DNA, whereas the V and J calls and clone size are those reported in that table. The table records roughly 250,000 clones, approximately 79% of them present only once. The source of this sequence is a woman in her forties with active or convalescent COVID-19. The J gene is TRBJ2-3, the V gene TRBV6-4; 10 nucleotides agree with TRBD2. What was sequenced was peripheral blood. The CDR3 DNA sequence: TGTGCCAGCAGTGACTCAGCGGGGGGGCCGGCAGATACGCAGTATTTT. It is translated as CASSDSAGGPADTQYF.